This T cell receptor (beta chain) was retrieved from a study of technical replicates of blood from a handful of donors. The V and J ends lost 4 bases and 3 bases respectively, with 10 bases between them. CDR3 length equals 14 residues. CDR1 and CDR2 (germline): SGDLS, YYNGEE. TCRdb's copy holds only in-frame clones and misses some; the assay was immunoSEQ multiplex PCR. The data contain approximately 79,000 clones, around 90% of them singletons. This receptor was taken from a human donor in good health. The genes are TRBV9 and TRBJ1-4; D is possibly TRBD1 (5 bases). Sequencing was done on a sample of T cells isolated from PBMCs. CDR3 DNA: TGTGCCAGCAGCACCCCGGGGGCTAATGAAAAACTGTTTTTT. As protein: CASSTPGANEKLFF.